These 25 T cell receptor beta chains were sequenced from one sample in a study of shared clonotypes between healthy human individuals (dated by TCRdb to about 2020). Libraries were constructed by the immunoSEQ multiplex PCR assay. Imported from immuneACCESS, the table was reduced by TCRdb to in-frame sequences with V and J called. These copies leave out some clones; in studies compared against another copy, an unresolved V gene accounts for under half, and the cause of the remainder is not known. This sample holds around 200,000 clones; 80% to 95% were observed only once. Jointly, the top ten make up 0.065% to 0.07% of the sample. The sequenced sample was naive CD4+ T cells sorted from blood. This specimen's cell subset or site label, interpreted: CD45RA+ positively selected. The receptors were sampled from a woman between 25 and 40 years old in good health.

V gene TRBV11-2 combines with J gene TRBJ2-7; 7 positions agree with TRBD2. From germline, CDR1 is SGHAT and CDR2 FQNNGV. The CDR3 loop spans 13 amino acids. The V gene end was trimmed by 11 bases and the J gene end by 1 base; junction bases not matched to a gene: 8. The CDR3 is CACRLAESYEQYF. CDR3 nucleotides: TGTGCCTGCCGGCTAGCGGAGTCCTACGAGCAGTACTTC.

The chain has TRBV18 and TRBJ1-5; 7 bases fit TRBD1. V gave up 4 bases and J gave up 4 bases; unmatched junction bases: 7. The germline V gene has CDR1 KGHSH and CDR2 LQKENI. This CDR3 has 15 residues. Written as DNA, the CDR3 is TGTGCCAGCTCACACACAGGGGACCCAAATCAGCCCCAGCATTTT. It encodes CASSHTGDPNQPQHF.

The rearrangement links TRBV15 to TRBJ2-5, with D possibly being TRBD2 (6 bases). This CDR3 has 14 amino acids. The germline gives CDR1 LNHNV, CDR2 YYDKDF (reference sequence). V dropped 0 bases and J dropped 5 bases, with 10 bases sitting between them. DNA for the CDR3: TGTGCCACCAGCAGAGATCGGGGACTCGAGACCCAGTACTTC. Residues: CATSRDRGLETQYF.

V and J are TRBV27 and TRBJ1-2; TRBD1 agrees at 10 bases. V lost 3 bases and J lost 8; bases outside the gene matches: 3. Germline V lookup: CDR1 MNHEY, CDR2 SMNVEV (reference sequence). CDR3 length: 13 residues. The CDR3 region has the DNA TGTGCCAGCAGTTTTGGACAGGGGGACGGCTACACCTTC. Amino acids: CASSFGQGDGYTF.

CDR3: CASTSGGGTTNTGELFF. The CDR3 nucleotides are TGTGCCAGTACTTCAGGAGGTGGTACAACGAACACCGGGGAGCTGTTTTTT. The chain couples TRBV19 to TRBJ2-2, with D tentatively TRBD2 (5 bases). V lost 7 bases, J lost 0 bases, and 18 bases lay in between. CDR1 is LNHDA, CDR2 SQIVND, per germline (reference sequence). The CDR3 spans 17 residues.

CDR3: CAISVEAGASTEAFF. DNA for the CDR3: TGTGCCATCAGTGTGGAGGCGGGGGCGAGCACTGAAGCTTTCTTT. The V and J genes are TRBV10-3 and TRBJ1-1; TRBD1 might be the D (6 bases). The germline V and J ends were trimmed by 4 bases and 4 bases, with 16 bases remaining between them. This CDR3 is built from 15 residues. Germline lookup yields CDR1 ENHRY and CDR2 SYGVKD.

The chain uses TRBV5-3 and TRBJ2-7, with D tentatively TRBD1 or TRBD2 (5 bases each). TRBV5-3 is given ORF status, its function remaining uncertain. CDR3 length: 16 residues. Between the trimmed V and J ends, which lost 8 bases and 4 bases, there was a span of 25 bases. The CDR3 DNA is TGTGCCAGCGGACCGGGGTGGGGGAGTCCCATATACGAGCAGTACTTC. Amino acids: CASGPGWGSPIYEQYF.

This clone was picked up a small number of times. This rearrangement joins TRBV7-9 to TRBJ2-7; the D gene is possibly TRBD2 (5 bases). V gave up 5 bases and J gave up 3 bases, with 11 bases separating them. Germline CDR1 is SEHNR and CDR2 is FQNEAQ (reference sequence). This CDR3 is built from 13 residues. CDR3 amino acids: CASSPGLLYEQYF. In DNA form, the CDR3 reads TGTGCCAGCAGCCCTGGACTCCTCTACGAGCAGTACTTC.

The V and J genes are TRBV6-4 and TRBJ2-7, with 7 bases aligning to TRBD1. Trimming removed 4 bases from V and 3 bases from J; junction bases left unmatched: 6. The V gene's germline CDR1 is MRHNA and CDR2 SNTAGT. The CDR3 has 14 amino acids. Here the CDR3 DNA reads TGTGCCAGCAGTGGCCGGGACAGAATCTACGAGCAGTACTTC. Translating it yields CASSGRDRIYEQYF.

This sequence joins TRBV10-2 and TRBJ1-5, with 8 positions matching TRBD1. The V gene's germline CDR1 is WSHSY and CDR2 SAAADI. V was pared by 3 bases and J by 2 bases, with 6 bases of the junction left unmatched. The CDR3 sequence is 16 residues long. CDR3 coding DNA: TGCGCCAGCAGTGACCGCCCGGGACAGGGCAATCAGCCCCAGCATTTT. It codes for CASSDRPGQGNQPQHF.

V usage is TRBV18 and J usage is TRBJ1-1; 9 nucleotides align to TRBD1. The CDR3 length is 14 residues. Germline CDR1 is KGHSH and CDR2 is LQKENI. The trim removed 3 bases at V and 4 bases at J, leaving 3 bases unmatched. The CDR3 loop reads CASSPRQGGTEAFF. CDR3 bases: TGTGCCAGCTCACCGCGACAGGGGGGCACTGAAGCTTTCTTT.

The chain uses TRBV19 and TRBJ2-3; 7 bases line up with TRBD2. This CDR3 has 14 amino acids. Germline V CDR1 and CDR2: LNHDA, SQIVND (reference sequence). The trim removed 3 bases at V and 4 bases at J, leaving 4 bases unmatched. CDR3 protein: CASSMTSFADTQYF. The CDR3 DNA reads TGTGCCAGTAGTATGACTAGCTTTGCAGATACGCAGTATTTT.

Only one count was recorded for this clone. The chain recombines TRBV13 with TRBJ2-3; D call uncertain. Between the trimmed V and J ends, which lost 3 bases and 4 bases, there was a span of 11 bases. Germline values: CDR1 PRHDT, CDR2 FYEKMQ (reference sequence). CDR3 length: 14 amino acids. The chain's CDR3 is CASSFGMPADTQYF. CDR3 DNA: TGTGCCAGCAGCTTTGGTATGCCTGCAGATACGCAGTATTTT.

Only one count was recorded for this clone. The V gene is TRBV11-2, the J gene TRBJ2-5; D remains ambiguous. Near its end, the DNA agrees better with TRBJ2-7, so the J call may be wrong. Germline V CDR1 and CDR2: SGHAT, FQNNGV. This CDR3 has 12 residues. Here the CDR3 DNA reads TGTGCCAGCAGCACCCAAACCTACGAGCAGTACTTC. As protein: CASSTQTYEQYF.

V is TRBV28 and J is TRBJ2-1; TRBD1 matches 8 bases. The germline gives CDR1 MDHEN, CDR2 SYDVKM. The ends lost 5 bases at V and 8 bases at J; junction bases unmatched: 5. The CDR3 loop spans 13 amino acids. CDR3 loop: CASSPTGGHEQFF. CDR3 bases: TGTGCCAGCAGTCCTACAGGGGGGCATGAGCAGTTCTTC.

The rearrangement links TRBV20-1 to TRBJ2-7, with D possibly matching TRBD2 (5 bases). The CDR3 sequence is 11 residues long. V was cut by 6 bases and J by 4 bases, with 10 bases left in between. Germline CDR1 DFQATT, CDR2 SNEGSKA (reference sequence). DNA for the CDR3: TGCAGTGCAACTAGAGTGTACGAGCAGTACTTC. This codes for CSATRVYEQYF.

This clone was found once. This chain connects TRBV14 to TRBJ2-7; no firm D call. This CDR3 is 16 amino acids long. Germline CDR1 reads SGHDN; CDR2 reads FVKESK. V lost 10 bases, J lost 0 bases, and 22 bases lay in between. The CDR3: CANMNPTVLHSYEQYF. CDR3 nucleotide sequence: TGTGCCAACATGAACCCAACAGTATTACACTCCTACGAGCAGTACTTC.

This clone was seen once. The chain carries TRBV7-2 and TRBJ2-1; D remains ambiguous. The V gene's germline CDR1 is SGHTA and CDR2 FQGNSA. V lost 0 bases, J lost 4 bases, and 4 bases lay in between. The CDR3 covers 13 residues. The CDR3: CASSLAVYNEQFF. DNA for the CDR3: TGTGCCAGCAGCTTAGCCGTGTACAATGAGCAGTTCTTC.

CDR3 DNA sequence: TGCGCCAGCAGTGCCAGGGCTACGATTCGGAACACTGAAGCTTTCTTT. As protein: CASSARATIRNTEAFF. V gene TRBV10-1 combines with J gene TRBJ1-1; weak D call: TRBD1 (5 bases). This CDR3 contains 16 residues. V lost 4 bases, J lost 1 base, and 16 bases lay in between. Germline lookup yields CDR1 WNHNN and CDR2 SYGVQD (reference sequence).

The gene calls are TRBV28 and TRBJ1-1; D is perhaps TRBD1 (6 bases). The CDR3 consists of 15 residues. Germline V gene sequence: CDR1 MDHEN, CDR2 SYDVKM. V was clipped by 8 bases and J by 0 bases, with 16 bases between them. Here the CDR3 DNA reads TGTGCCAGCTATTTGAACCCAGGGGTGAACACTGAAGCTTTCTTT. It yields the protein CASYLNPGVNTEAFF. Using reference TRBV28 and TRBJ1-1 for the parts outside the CDR3, the full variable domain is DVKVTQSSRYLVKRTGEKVFLECVQDMDHENMFWYRQDPGLGLRLIYFSYDVKMKEKGDIPEGYSVSREKKERFSLILESASTNQTSMYLCASYLNPGVNTEAFFGQGTRLTVV.

The V call is TRBV10-1, the J call TRBJ1-5; D is possibly TRBD1 (5 bases). The CDR3 loop spans 21 amino acids. Trimming left V 0 bases short and J 0 bases short, with 24 bases between. CDR1 is WNHNN, CDR2 SYGVQD, per germline (reference sequence). CDR3 nucleotides: TGCGCCAGCAGTGAGTCGAGGGTGGCGCAGAGACGGGGACTTAGCAATCAGCCCCAGCATTTT. Amino acid sequence: CASSESRVAQRRGLSNQPQHF.

The CDR3 coding sequence is TGTGCCTGGGATCTGGGGACACCGCAAGCTTTCTTT. This sequence encodes CAWDLGTPQAFF. The rearrangement joins TRBV30 to TRBJ1-1; TRBD1 is a possible D gene (6 bases). The CDR3 has 12 amino acids. V gave up 5 bases and J gave up 9 bases, with 16 bases separating them. Looked up from germline, CDR1 is GTSNPN and CDR2 is SVGIG (reference sequence).

This rearrangement joins TRBV28 to TRBJ1-5, with TRBD1 matching 8 bases. J was trimmed by 5 bases and V by 6 bases; bases with no gene match: 9. Germline CDR1 reads MDHEN; CDR2 reads SYDVKM. The CDR3 length is 15 residues. The CDR3 bases are TGTGCCAGCAGCCAGGACAGGGTTGCGGATCAGCCCCAGCATTTT. Amino acid sequence: CASSQDRVADQPQHF.

This clone occurred once. J is TRBJ1-1 and V is TRBV18; no reliable D call. This CDR3 spans 15 amino acids. Germline V gene sequence: CDR1 KGHSH, CDR2 LQKENI. V shed 3 bases and J shed 3 bases, with 14 bases lying between them. The CDR3 spells CASSPQDLIDTEAFF. CDR3 coding DNA: TGTGCCAGCTCACCCCAGGACTTAATTGACACTGAAGCTTTCTTT.

This chain connects TRBV1 to TRBJ2-6. TRBV1 is a pseudogene locus. The CDR3 sequence is 13 residues long. The CDR3 DNA is TGCACCAGCAGGAAAAGTCGGGCCAACGTCCTGACTTTC. Translation: CTSRKSRANVLTF.